What follows is one TCR beta chain and its context. Germline CDR1 reads MNHNS; CDR2 reads SASEGT. CDR3 length equals 13 residues. Deletions cut 6 bases from V and 0 bases from J, with 8 bases between. The sample comes from a study of beta chain features in type 1 diabetes. Every donor provided one heparinised blood draw, which averaged approximately 100 mL. Investigators reverse transcribed all isolated RNA, so they sequenced expressed TCRB transcripts. Method: immunoSEQ multiplex PCR; TCRdb's copy keeps in-frame clones and lacks some. The data contain fewer than 900,000 clones, roughly a sixth of them singletons.

Source material: naive CD4+ T cells from blood. The chain recombines TRBV6-1 with TRBJ1-1; D may be TRBD1 (5 bases). The receptor was derived from a woman aged 18-29 years in good health. The CDR3 region has the DNA TGTGCCAGCAGGGGGACCGTGAACACTGAAGCTTTCTTT. Amino acids: CASRGTVNTEAFF.